A selection of T cell receptor beta chains follows, all from one sample in a study of vaccination effects on CD4 cells after COVID-19. Measured with immunoSEQ multiplex PCR; TCRdb has only the in-frame clones, and not every one. The sample consists of around 36,000 clones, under 70% of them appearing once. No cognate antigen is known for these TCRs. This sample comprised CD4+ T cells from PBMCs cultured with SARS-CoV-2 spike peptides, obtained before COVID-19 vaccination. Receptors originate from a human donor who received a COVID-19 vaccine. CDR3s include the opening cysteine and the closing phenylalanine or tryptophan. The D gene is left open where the match is weak. Part of the rows lack a size; the others show once, few, many or a class for expanded clones.

v_call	d_call	j_call	clone_size	cdr3_aa	cdr3_nt
TRBV6-6	.	TRBJ2-1	.	CASSYSVRNREQFF	TGTGCCAGCAGTTACTCGGTTAGAAATCGTGAGCAGTTCTTC
TRBV6-2/TRBV6-3	.	TRBJ2-2	.	CASSLSGGGNTGELFF	TGTGCCAGCAGCCTGTCTGGCGGAGGGAACACCGGGGAGCTGTTTTTT
TRBV24-1	TRBD1	TRBJ2-1	once	CATSDFGQGVNEQFF	TGTGCCACCAGTGATTTTGGACAGGGCGTGAATGAGCAGTTCTTC
TRBV6-5	TRBD1	TRBJ1-2	once	CASTGGTANGYTF	TGTGCCAGCACAGGGGGGACGGCCAATGGCTACACCTTC
TRBV12-3/TRBV12-4	.	TRBJ1-2	.	CASSSAGNYGYTF	TGTGCCAGCAGTTCGGCAGGCAACTATGGCTACACCTTC
TRBV11-2	TRBD1	TRBJ2-7	.	CASSARQGAREQYF	TGTGCCAGCAGCGCCCGACAGGGGGCAAGGGAGCAGTACTTC
TRBV4-1	.	TRBJ1-1	.	CASSQDRQMQAMNTEAFF	TGCGCCAGCAGCCAAGATCGCCAAATGCAGGCCATGAACACTGAAGCTTTCTTT
TRBV9	.	TRBJ1-1	.	CASSPLKDNTEAFF	TGTGCCAGCAGCCCACTAAAAGATAACACTGAAGCTTTCTTT
TRBV6-1	.	TRBJ1-1	.	CASSEANRVNTEAFF	TGTGCCAGCAGTGAAGCGAACAGGGTAAACACTGAAGCTTTCTTT
TRBV18	.	TRBJ1-2	.	CASSPYGDTRPSEAYGYTF	TGTGCCAGCTCACCATATGGGGACACAAGGCCTTCGGAGGCCTATGGCTACACCTTC
TRBV18	.	TRBJ1-2	.	CASSPRIAGGYTF	TGTGCCAGCTCCCCGAGGATCGCCGGAGGCTACACCTTC
TRBV7-9	TRBD1	TRBJ1-3	.	CASSLGQGSGNTIYF	TGTGCCAGCAGCTTAGGACAGGGTTCTGGAAACACCATATATTTT
TRBV6-5	.	TRBJ1-1	.	CASSYSSGGREAFF	TGTGCCAGCAGTTACTCTTCGGGGGGCCGAGAAGCTTTCTTT
TRBV6-2/TRBV6-3	.	TRBJ1-4	.	CASSYQGRKLFF	TGTGCCAGCAGTTACCAGGGGCGAAAACTGTTTTTT
TRBV7-6	.	TRBJ2-1	.	CASSLAVGVYNEQFF	TGTGCCAGCAGCTTGGCCGTGGGGGTTTACAATGAGCAGTTCTTC
TRBV30	.	TRBJ2-6	.	CAWSKHSPSSGANVLTF	TGTGCCTGGAGTAAGCACAGCCCGAGCTCTGGGGCCAACGTCCTGACTTTC
TRBV3-1/TRBV3-2	TRBD1	TRBJ2-1	.	CASSPSGTGIYNEQFF	TGTGCCAGCAGCCCTTCCGGGACAGGGATATACAATGAGCAGTTCTTC
TRBV7-9	TRBD1	TRBJ2-1	.	CASSLGSGGLGNEQFF	TGTGCCAGCAGCTTAGGTTCAGGGGGCTTGGGGAATGAGCAGTTCTTC
TRBV27	.	TRBJ1-2	few	CASSAQGSNYGYTF	TGTGCCAGCAGTGCTCAGGGGTCTAACTATGGCTACACCTTC
TRBV7-2	TRBD2	TRBJ2-1	.	CASSLVESLAVANEQFF	TGTGCCAGCAGCTTAGTCGAGTCCCTAGCGGTGGCCAATGAGCAGTTCTTC
TRBV6-5	.	TRBJ1-2	.	CASSPRSGTPRGYTF	TGTGCCAGCAGTCCTCGATCCGGGACGCCCCGGGGCTACACCTTC
TRBV4-1	TRBD2	TRBJ2-3	.	CASSQGLSGGGPDTQYF	TGCGCCAGCAGCCAGGGACTGAGCGGGGGTGGCCCAGATACGCAGTATTTT
TRBV5-1	.	TRBJ2-3	.	CASSLGHYMGDTQYF	TGCGCCAGCAGCTTGGGCCACTACATGGGAGATACGCAGTATTTT
TRBV30	.	TRBJ2-1	.	CAWSVGSYNEQFF	TGTGCCTGGAGTGTGGGGTCCTACAATGAGCAGTTCTTC
TRBV2	TRBD2	TRBJ2-5	.	CASMGGLAGGETQYF	TGTGCCAGCATGGGGGGTCTAGCGGGAGGGGAGACCCAGTACTTC
TRBV11-2	TRBD2	TRBJ2-1	.	CASSPTTSGLHNEQFF	TGTGCCAGCAGCCCCACGACTAGCGGCCTACACAATGAGCAGTTCTTC
TRBV9	.	TRBJ1-1	few	CASSPQQDGNTEAFF	TGTGCCAGCAGCCCACAACAGGACGGGAACACTGAAGCTTTCTTT
TRBV2	.	TRBJ2-7	.	CASKATRYEQYF	TGTGCCAGCAAGGCGACCCGTTACGAGCAGTACTTC
TRBV13	TRBD1	TRBJ2-1	.	CASSLGGQGAIYNEQFF	TGTGCCAGCAGCTTAGGCGGACAGGGGGCAATCTACAATGAGCAGTTCTTC